This TCR beta chain was found in a study of T cell repertoires in cytomegalovirus infection. The wider study: Matching HLA type, along with CMV infection, was indicated by public TCR beta signatures.

This CDR3 has 16 residues. Trimming cost V 4 bases and J 5 bases; bases outside gene matches: 10. The germline V gene encodes CDR1 SGHTA and CDR2 FQGNSA. The sample holds many counts of this clonotype. The target antigen is unknown. TCRdb redid the calling of the reads with MiXCR, one entry per CDR3 protein. Seen here are around 99,000 distinct CDR3 sequences, 25% to 30% observed once, and the top ten hold around 80%. The source of this sequence is a human donor in good health (CMV status not recorded). Some clones in this sample may be carry-over from other donors' samples. The sequences come from CD8+ T cells from cultured PBMCs, collected from culture after CMV antigen stimulation. V usage is TRBV7-2 and J usage is TRBJ2-5; 10 nucleotides align to TRBD2. In DNA, the CDR3 is TGTGCCAGCAGCTCTTTAGCGGGGGGCACGAGGGAGACCCAGTACTTC. Its protein product is CASSSLAGGTRETQYF.